These 3 T cell receptor beta chains originate from one sample sequenced in a study of T cell responses to AZD1222 COVID-19 vaccine. TCRdb's table, derived via immunoSEQ multiplex PCR, lists solely in-frame clones and lacks some. The repertoire consists of 25,000 to 35,000 clones, with over 90% occurring once and the leading ten covering about 8%. The sequencing used peripheral blood, collected on day 0 of AZD1222 vaccination. Receptors originate from an adult in good health.

This chain joins TRBV7-6 and TRBJ2-3, with D perhaps TRBD1 or TRBD2 (6 bases each). This CDR3 contains 14 residues. CDR1 and CDR2 from the germline V gene are SGHVS and FNYEAQ. The germline V and J ends were trimmed by 0 bases and 4 bases, with 8 bases remaining between them. As DNA, the CDR3 is TGTGCCAGCAGCTTAGCGGGGGGCGCAGATACGCAGTATTTT. This translates into CASSLAGGADTQYF.

This sequence joins TRBV29-1 and TRBJ1-5; TRBD1 is a possible D gene (6 bases). Trimming cost V 4 bases and J 3 bases, with 13 bases left between them. CDR1 and CDR2 (germline): SQVTM, ANQGSEA. This CDR3 contains 14 residues. The CDR3 loop reads CSVVMGGANQPQHF. The CDR3 DNA reads TGCAGCGTTGTGATGGGGGGCGCCAATCAGCCCCAGCATTTT.

J is TRBJ2-1 and V is TRBV19; 7 bases match TRBD2. The CDR3 covers 14 residues. CDR1 and CDR2 (germline): LNHDA, SQIVND (reference sequence). J was trimmed by 4 bases and V by 3 bases; bases with no gene match: 3. The CDR3 here is CASSMGRGYNEQFF. CDR3 DNA sequence: TGTGCCAGTAGTATGGGGAGGGGTTACAATGAGCAGTTCTTC.